The T cell receptor (beta chain) described here comes from a study of T cell responses to AZD1222 COVID-19 vaccine. Whole-study results and caveats: CD4 TCRs associated with vaccination spanned spike, dominating at 160-218 and 743-854. Donors were largely white British and mainly female; clonal diversity was possibly underestimated.

From germline, CDR1 is MNHEY and CDR2 SVGAGI. The ends lost 7 bases at V and 6 bases at J; junction bases unmatched: 10. The CDR3 runs to 15 residues. Note on this clone: What it binds is not known.

Clones were read by immunoSEQ multiplex PCR, and TCRdb kept only the in-frame ones, dropping some. The sample carries 130,000 or so clones, 90% recorded once. Sample: peripheral blood, taken on day 0 of AZD1222 vaccination. The TCR originated in an adult in good health. The chain uses TRBV6-5 and TRBJ1-1; TRBD1 agrees at 11 bases. The DNA for the CDR3 is TGTGCCAGCATTCCGGACAGGGGGCGTTTCGCTGAAGCTTTCTTT. Translation gives CASIPDRGRFAEAFF.